This TCR beta chain originates from a study of CD8 T cells in ankylosing spondylitis. The study, taken as a whole, reports: According to the report, clones linked to the disease were significantly enriched in matched synovial fluid samples taken from ankylosing spondylitis patients. Made up of eight highly homologous variants, a TCR beta motif appeared characteristic of ankylosing spondylitis blood. Disease-linked clones bore a CD8+ phenotype, appearing relatively rarely in peripheral blood. Some motif variants were previously reported in reactive arthritis synovial fluid and blood.

In making TCR beta libraries, quantitative 5'-RACE with molecular barcodes was used. Via MiXCR, TCRdb re-called the 5' RACE reads, giving one row per CDR3 protein. The repertoire holds 100,000 to 150,000 distinct CDR3 sequences, with under 20% as singletons. As to this clonotype: Its antigen is not identified.

Sequencing was done on a sample of blood, either unsorted or a sorted T cell fraction (not recorded which). This TCR derives from a male donor with ankylosing spondylitis.

CDR3 protein: CASSLVAVELFF. The DNA for the CDR3 is TGTGCCAGCAGTTTAGTGGCCGTGGAGCTGTTTTTT. The chain carries TRBV12-3 or TRBV12-4 and TRBJ2-2; D not resolved. This CDR3 has 12 amino acids. Trimming took 1 base from V and 10 from J, leaving 7 bases between them.